This TCR beta chain derives from a study of T-cell reconstitution after alpha-beta-depleted transplantation in children. Notes on the study in general: For some patients, TCRbeta diversity was high at day 60 because of recipient T cells and thymic progenitors that survived.

Germline values: CDR1 LNHDA, CDR2 SQIVND (reference sequence). This CDR3 has 17 amino acids. With V trimmed by 2 bases and J by 4 bases, 6 bases remained unmatched. Preparation of the TCRbeta library was carried out with unique molecular identifiers. One entry per CDR3 protein, called by TCRdb with MiXCR from the PCR reads. The table shows about 78,000 distinct CDR3 sequences, with around an eighth occurring only once. A note on this clonotype: Its antigen is not known.

The sample consisted of PBMCs, mostly from graft donor cells, taken 180 days after TCRalphabeta/CD19-depleted stem cell transplant. The rearrangement links TRBV19 to TRBJ2-2, with TRBD2 matching 11 bases. The clonotype comes from a male patient between 2 and 10 years old who had a stem cell transplant for acute lymphoblastic leukemia, so the T cells may come from the graft donor. In DNA form, the CDR3 reads TGTGCCAGTAGTATATTAGCGGGGGGGCCTGGCACCGGGGAGCTGTTTTTT. Protein sequence: CASSILAGGPGTGELFF.